The subject of this entry is one TCR beta chain. Its antigen is as yet unknown. The entry originates in a study of identical twins. Germline-derived CDR1 and CDR2 are DFQATT and SNEGSKA (reference sequence). The CDR3 sequence is 15 residues long. V was clipped by 5 bases and J by 10 bases; unmatched bases: 16. From the 5' RACE reads, TCRdb called clonotypes with MiXCR, one entry per CDR3 protein. Among roughly 1,500,000 distinct CDR3 sequences listed, around a third were seen once. Study conclusions and caveats: Weaker excess sharing between twins was seen in beta out-of-frame sequences. The same donors were not followed; conclusions instead depended on cross-sectional statistical analysis. Models, which agreed with sharing between unrelated individuals, nonetheless underestimated the out-of-frame TCR alpha sharing seen in monozygotic twins.

The rearrangement links TRBV20-1 to TRBJ2-1; 8 bases are a match to TRBD2. The TCR comes from a newborn girl in good health. The sample consisted of cord blood. In DNA form, the CDR3 reads TGCAGTGCTGGACGTGGGCTAGCGGGCGTCTACGAGCAGTTCTTC. The encoded protein is CSAGRGLAGVYEQFF.